The 17 T cell receptor beta chains reported below all come from one sample, sequenced in a study of blood T cells in healthy people across ages. A J-beta primer mix and a sample-barcoded 5' primer were used in a second PCR of roughly 7 to 12 cycles. TCRdb analysed the 5' RACE reads with MiXCR anew, one entry per CDR3 protein. The data contain some 1.8 million distinct CDR3 sequences, around 40% of them singletons. Sequences were obtained from blood. All receptors derive from a human donor in good health.

The chain joins TRBV7-3 to TRBJ2-1, with 9 nucleotides matching TRBD2. V was clipped by 5 bases and J by 9 bases; unmatched bases: 20. The CDR3 extends over 18 amino acids. Germline lookup yields CDR1 SGHTA and CDR2 FQGTGA. This CDR3 reads CASSRSPLRAGGRSEQFF. DNA for the CDR3: TGTGCCAGCAGCCGTTCCCCCCTAAGAGCGGGGGGCCGTAGTGAGCAGTTCTTC.

This rearrangement joins TRBV19 to TRBJ2-3; D might be TRBD2 (6 bases). Trimming cost V 4 bases and J 1 base, with 15 bases left between them. This CDR3 comprises 16 residues. From germline, CDR1 is LNHDA and CDR2 SQIVND (reference sequence). CDR3 coding DNA: TGTGCCAGTAGTAAGAGGGTGGCGGGGCGCACAGATACGCAGTATTTT. This translates into CASSKRVAGRTDTQYF. The full variable domain, with the rest looked up from reference TRBV19 and TRBJ2-3, is DGGITQSPKYLFRKEGQNVTLSCEQNLNHDAMYWYRQDPGQGLRLIYYSQIVNDFQKGDIAEGYSVSREKKESFPLTVTSAQKNPTAFYLCASSKRVAGRTDTQYFGPGTRLTVL.

The gene calls are TRBV7-8 and TRBJ1-5; D is perhaps TRBD1 (6 bases). In germline, CDR1 is SGHVS, CDR2 FQNEAQ. This CDR3 spans 16 amino acids. Deletions cut 6 bases from V and 3 bases from J, with 18 bases between. The CDR3 sequence is CASRTTGSVNNQPQHF. In DNA, the CDR3 is TGTGCCAGCAGGACCACAGGGAGCGTTAACAATCAGCCCCAGCATTTT.

This clonotype appeared a single time. This rearrangement joins TRBV28 to TRBJ1-1; 10 bases align to TRBD1. Per the germline V gene, CDR1 is MDHEN and CDR2 is SYDVKM. V was pared by 7 bases and J by 10 bases, with 6 bases of the junction left unmatched. This CDR3 is built from 12 residues. CDR3 loop: CASTWTGGGAFF. The CDR3 nucleotides are TGTGCCAGCACGTGGACAGGGGGGGGAGCTTTCTTT. Looking up the rest from reference TRBV28 and TRBJ1-1 gives the full variable domain: DVKVTQSSRYLVKRTGEKVFLECVQDMDHENMFWYRQDPGLGLRLIYFSYDVKMKEKGDIPEGYSVSREKKERFSLILESASTNQTSMYLCASTWTGGGAFFGQGTRLTVV.

V and J are TRBV7-2 and TRBJ2-7; D not resolved. This CDR3 region has 12 residues. Deletions cut 5 bases from V and 5 bases from J, with 10 bases between. Germline loops: CDR1 SGHTA, CDR2 FQGNSA. DNA of the CDR3: TGTGCCAGCAGCGCTATCCAAGACGAGCAGTACTTC. Protein: CASSAIQDEQYF. Based on the CDR3 plus reference TRBV7-2 and TRBJ2-7, the full variable domain is GAGVSQSPSNKVTEKGKDVELRCDPISGHTALYWYRQSLGQGLEFLIYFQGNSAPDKSGLPSDRFSAERTGGSVSTLTIQRTQQEDSAVYLCASSAIQDEQYFGPGTRLTVT.

The chain links TRBV4-3 to TRBJ2-7; D tentatively reads TRBD1 or TRBD2 (5 bases each). V lost 0 bases and J lost 4, with 22 bases in between. This CDR3 comprises 18 residues. Germline V gene sequence: CDR1 LGHNA, CDR2 YSLEER. The CDR3: CASSQDHPGPGATYEQYF. The CDR3 DNA sequence: TGCGCCAGCAGCCAAGATCATCCGGGACCCGGAGCCACGTACGAGCAGTACTTC.

The V and J genes are TRBV20-1 and TRBJ2-1, with D perhaps matching TRBD2 (6 bases). The CDR3 is made up of 13 amino acids. The germline V gene encodes CDR1 DFQATT and CDR2 SNEGSKA (reference sequence). The V gene lost 0 bases and the J gene lost 8 bases, with 11 bases spanning the gap. CDR3 DNA sequence: TGCAGTGCTAGAGACCCTAGCGTCGATGAGCAGTTCTTC. Protein sequence: CSARDPSVDEQFF.

Notes on this clonotype: A junction end diverges from the germline sequence, so it may reflect a read error. The chain uses TRBV14 and TRBJ1-6; TRBD1 matches at 7 bases. CDR3 size: 15 residues. Germline CDR1 and CDR2: SGHDN and FVKESK. CDR3 sequence reads: CACSQGNRGNSPLHF. CDR3 sequence (DNA): TGTGCCTGCAGCCAAGGGAACAGGGGAAATTCACCCCTCCACTTT. Based on the CDR3 plus reference TRBV14 and TRBJ1-6, the full variable domain is EAGVTQFPSHSVIEKGQTVTLRCDPISGHDNLYWYRRVMGKEIKFLLHFVKESKQDESGMPNNRFLAERTGGTYSTLKVQPAELEDSGVYFCACSQGNRGNSPLHFGNGTRLTVT.

The V and J genes are TRBV28 and TRBJ2-1; a weak D match, TRBD2 (5 bases). Per germline, CDR1 MDHEN and CDR2 SYDVKM. Trimming left V 5 bases short and J 5 bases short, with 10 bases between. The CDR3 runs to 13 residues. CDR3 sequence: CASSPTRNNEQFF. For the CDR3, the DNA is TGTGCCAGCAGTCCTACTAGGAACAATGAGCAGTTCTTC.

This sequence joins TRBV9 and TRBJ1-2; 7 bases map to TRBD1. The junction had 4 bases not matched to a gene; V was cut back by 0 bases and J by 8 bases. This CDR3 is 13 amino acids long. The germline V gene has CDR1 SGDLS and CDR2 YYNGEE. The CDR3 sequence is CASSVAPGGGYTF. In DNA form, the CDR3 reads TGTGCCAGCAGCGTAGCCCCAGGGGGAGGCTACACCTTC. The full variable domain, completed using reference TRBV9 and TRBJ1-2, is DSGVTQTPKHLITATGQRVTLRCSPRSGDLSVYWYQQSLDQGLQFLIQYYNGEERAKGNILERFSAQQFPDLHSELNLSSLELGDSALYFCASSVAPGGGYTFGSGTRLTVV.

This chain uses TRBV5-1 with TRBJ2-7; D perhaps matches TRBD2 (6 bases). The CDR3 is made up of 15 amino acids. Per the germline V gene, CDR1 is SGHRS and CDR2 is YFSETQ. Deletions cut 3 bases from V and 4 bases from J, with 17 bases between. CDR3 nucleotide sequence: TGCGCCAGCAGCTCTATGGCGGGATCAGTTTACGAGCAGTACTTC. Translation gives CASSSMAGSVYEQYF.

The rearrangement joins TRBV29-1 to TRBJ2-3; D is unclear. The V and J ends lost 3 bases and 3 bases respectively, with 13 bases between them. This CDR3 has 14 residues. Germline V gives CDR1 SQVTM, CDR2 ANQGSEA. The CDR3: CSVDLGPSTDTQYF. DNA for the CDR3: TGCAGCGTTGACCTCGGGCCTTCGACAGATACGCAGTATTTT.

The DNA for the CDR3 is TGTGCCAGCAGCTTAGCCCGGGACAGGGACTATGGCTACACCTTC. Its protein is CASSLARDRDYGYTF. The chain is built from TRBV11-3 and TRBJ1-2; 9 bases align to TRBD1. The germline gives CDR1 SGHNT, CDR2 YENEEA. V lost 1 base, J lost 3 bases, and 3 bases stayed unmatched. CDR3 length: 15 amino acids.

In the case of this clonotype: The CDR3 end shows no conserved phenylalanine or tryptophan, and so a read error is likely. J is TRBJ1-2 and V is TRBV6-1, with 9 bases aligning to TRBD1. Germline V gene sequence: CDR1 MNHNS, CDR2 SASEGT. This CDR3 is 16 amino acids long. Trimming took 1 base from V and 2 from J; bases not matched to a gene: 5. The CDR3 protein is CASSEVGTGINYGYTL. The CDR3 bases are TGTGCCAGCAGTGAAGTGGGGACAGGGATAAACTATGGCTACACCTTA.

The CDR3 is CATRGEGNEQYF. The CDR3 bases are TGTGCCACCCGAGGGGAGGGGAATGAGCAGTACTTC. The chain employs TRBV24-1 and TRBJ2-7; the match to TRBD2 covers 7 bases. Germline loops: CDR1 KGHDR, CDR2 SFDVKD. V lost 9 bases to trimming and J lost 7 bases; unmatched junction nucleotides: 8. This CDR3 is built from 12 residues.

As regards this clonotype: At one end the junction does not follow the germline gene, possibly because of a read error. The chain combines TRBV29-1 with TRBJ2-1, with TRBD2 as a possible D gene (6 bases). The length of the CDR3 is 12 residues. The V gene's germline CDR1 is SQVTM and CDR2 ANQGSEA. In DNA form, the CDR3 reads TGCAGCCCGCGGGGACCATACAATGAGCAGTGCTTC. Residues: CSPRGPYNEQCF.

The CDR3 spells CASSLASGHEQFF. The CDR3 DNA follows: TGTGCCAGCAGCTTAGCATCAGGTCATGAGCAGTTCTTC. The chain carries TRBV13 and TRBJ2-1, with no clear D. The CDR3 length is 13 residues. Per germline, CDR1 PRHDT and CDR2 FYEKMQ (reference sequence). Trimming left V 1 base short and J 8 bases short, with 9 bases between.